Below are 18 T cell receptor beta chains sequenced from a single sample in a study of Graves' ophthalmopathy and Graves' hyperthyroidism (dated by TCRdb to the late 2010s). Sequenced using an Illumina HiSeq 2000. TCR beta CDR3 regions were amplified from RNA transcripts for repertoire sequencing. HTBI primers and the Qiagen OneStep RT-PCR kit were used in a first-round RT-PCR, which was followed by a second-round multiplex PCR, size selection and purification. The public reads were reprocessed in TCRdb via fastp at Q25 and MiXCR, keeping in-frame beta chains. Rows with a matching CDR3 protein are joined into one entry that keeps the most common DNA and genes. The sample has around 670,000 distinct CDR3 sequences on record, approximately 40% of them singletons. The ten largest clonotypes hold 44% of the sample. Input material: peripheral blood. These TCRs come from an adult man with Graves' ophthalmopathy.

This chain joins TRBV10-3 and TRBJ1-2; 7 positions agree with TRBD1. This CDR3 is built from 15 residues. Looked up from germline, CDR1 is ENHRY and CDR2 is SYGVKD. V gave up 10 bases and J gave up 7 bases; unmatched junction bases: 18. The CDR3 nucleotides are TGTGCCAGCATCCATATACAGGGGCCGCGGGGTGGCTACACCTTC. This encodes CASIHIQGPRGGYTF.

On this clonotype: One junction end does not reproduce the germline sequence, and a read error may be involved. This chain uses TRBV7-9 with TRBJ2-7; TRBD1 is a possible D gene (6 bases). Germline CDR1 and CDR2: SEHNR and FQNEAQ (reference sequence). The CDR3 is 15 residues long. The CDR3 DNA reads as TGCGCCAGCAGCCAAGTGATAGGGGGACCCTACGAGCAGTACTTC. It codes for CASSQVIGGPYEQYF.

This clonotype was observed a handful of times. The chain employs TRBV10-3 and TRBJ2-7; possibly TRBD1 or TRBD2 for D (5 bases each). The CDR3 length is 14 residues. The germline CDR1 and CDR2 sequences are ENHRY and SYGVKD. Trimming cost V 5 bases and J 4 bases, with 15 bases left between them. The CDR3 spells CAISRGTDEYEQYF. CDR3 nucleotide sequence: TGTGCCATCAGTCGTGGGACGGATGAATACGAGCAGTACTTC.

The chain has TRBV2 and TRBJ2-3; D is uncertain. The V end lost 7 bases, the J end lost 10 bases, and 18 bases lay between the germline ends. The length of the CDR3 is 13 residues. CDR1 is SNHLY, CDR2 FYNNEI, per germline. CDR3 coding DNA: TGTGCCAGCACCCGAGGTGGGGTTCAGGCGCAGTATTTT. Amino acids: CASTRGGVQAQYF.

Turning to this clonotype: This may come from a read error, since a much larger clone is one base off. The V and J genes are TRBV29-1 and TRBJ1-1, with D uncertain. This CDR3 comprises 13 residues. Germline CDR1 SQVTM, CDR2 ANQGSEA. CDR3 sequence reads: CGVDWQRNTEAFF. The CDR3 nucleotides are TGCGGCGTTGACTGGCAAAGGAACACTGAAGCTTTCTTT. Using reference TRBV29-1 and TRBJ1-1 for the parts outside the CDR3, the full variable domain is SAVISQKPSRDICQRGTSLTIQCQVDSQVTMMFWYRQQPGQSLTLIATANQGSEATYESGFVIDKFPISRPNLTFSTLTVSNMSPEDSSIYLCGVDWQRNTEAFFGQGTRLTVV.

This chain's CDR3 is CSARGTSGPYEQYF. CDR3 nucleotide sequence: TGCAGTGCGCGGGGGACTAGCGGCCCATACGAGCAGTACTTC. The chain employs TRBV20-1 and TRBJ2-7; 11 nucleotides align to TRBD2. CDR1 and CDR2 from the germline V gene are DFQATT and SNEGSKA (reference sequence). CDR3 length: 14 residues. The V gene end was trimmed by 6 bases and the J gene end by 4 bases; junction bases not matched to a gene: 8.

This clonotype was counted many times. CDR3: CASSSRQIVGEAFF. CDR3 sequence (DNA): TGTGCCAGTAGTAGTCGACAGATAGTGGGTGAAGCTTTCTTT. The chain couples TRBV19 to TRBJ1-1; tentatively, D is TRBD1 (5 bases). Trimming cost V 4 bases and J 7 bases, with 16 bases left between them. Germline V lookup: CDR1 LNHDA, CDR2 SQIVND (reference sequence). The CDR3 sequence is 14 residues long.

The chain has TRBV10-3 and TRBJ1-5; D is perhaps TRBD1 (5 bases). Trimming left V 10 bases short and J 6 bases short, with 19 bases between. The CDR3 length is 14 residues. Germline CDR1 reads ENHRY; CDR2 reads SYGVKD. For the CDR3, the DNA is TGTGCCAGCTCACCAGGCGGGGGGTCTCAGCCCCAGCATTTT. It translates to CASSPGGGSQPQHF.

This clonotype has a count of ten or more. The chain employs TRBV24-1 and TRBJ1-4, with TRBD1 matching 8 bases. Trimming took 11 bases from V and 7 from J; bases not matched to a gene: 8. The CDR3 covers 13 residues. Germline values: CDR1 KGHDR, CDR2 SFDVKD. The CDR3 DNA reads TGTGCCAGCCAGGGGGCCAGGGGTGAAAAACTGTTTTTT. Amino acid sequence: CASQGARGEKLFF.

This chain links TRBV20-1 with TRBJ1-4; 8 bases align to TRBD1. This CDR3 spans 14 amino acids. Germline assignment: CDR1 DFQATT and CDR2 SNEGSKA (reference sequence). The V and J ends lost 3 bases and 5 bases, in that order; junction bases with no gene match: 5. CDR3: CSASPDRANEKLFF. The CDR3 nucleotides read TGCAGTGCTAGTCCGGACAGGGCCAATGAAAAACTGTTTTTT.

This clonotype has just a few counts. This rearrangement joins TRBV7-9 to TRBJ2-5, with TRBD1 matching 8 bases. Germline CDR1 SEHNR, CDR2 FQNEAQ (reference sequence). V was clipped by 0 bases and J by 2 bases; unmatched bases: 11. This CDR3 is built from 18 residues. This chain's CDR3 is CASSLAPPGQVLQETQYF. CDR3 DNA sequence: TGTGCCAGCAGCTTAGCGCCCCCGGGACAGGTCTTGCAAGAGACCCAGTACTTC. Full variable domain (remainder filled in from reference TRBV7-9 and TRBJ2-5): DTGVSQNPRHKITKRGQNVTFRCDPISEHNRLYWYRQTLGQGPEFLTYFQNEAQLEKSRLLSDRFSAERPKGSFSTLEIQRTEQGDSAMYLCASSLAPPGQVLQETQYFGPGTRLLVL.

V is TRBV25-1 and J is TRBJ2-5; TRBD2 is a possible D gene (5 bases). The V end was cut by 6 bases, the J end by 4 bases, with 15 bases between. From germline, CDR1 is MGHDK and CDR2 SYGVNS. This CDR3 is built from 14 residues. The CDR3 reads CASSSPGLRETQYF. The CDR3 DNA follows: TGTGCCAGCAGCTCCCCCGGACTTCGAGAGACCCAGTACTTC. Full variable domain (rest looked up from reference TRBV25-1 and TRBJ2-5): EADIYQTPRYLVIGTGKKITLECSQTMGHDKMYWYQQDPGMELHLIHYSYGVNSTEKGDLSSESTVSRIRTEHFPLTLESARPSHTSQYLCASSSPGLRETQYFGPGTRLLVL.

V gene TRBV19 combines with J gene TRBJ1-5, with D perhaps matching TRBD1 (5 bases). Germline values: CDR1 LNHDA, CDR2 SQIVND (reference sequence). Deletions cut 7 bases from V and 0 bases from J, with 10 bases between. This CDR3 has 14 residues. The DNA of the CDR3 is TGTGCCAGTACGGGGGAGCTTAGCAATCAGCCCCAGCATTTT. It translates to CASTGELSNQPQHF. The entire variable domain, with the rest obtained from reference TRBV19 and TRBJ1-5, is as follows: DGGITQSPKYLFRKEGQNVTLSCEQNLNHDAMYWYRQDPGQGLRLIYYSQIVNDFQKGDIAEGYSVSREKKESFPLTVTSAQKNPTAFYLCASTGELSNQPQHFGDGTRLSIL.

At least ten counts were recorded for this clonotype. The chain has TRBV11-2 and TRBJ1-6; D unclear. The CDR3 extends over 13 amino acids. Trimming shortened V by 2 bases and J by 7 bases, and 6 bases separated the two germline ends. Germline values: CDR1 SGHAT, CDR2 FQNNGV. This CDR3 is CASSLSSNSPLHF. The CDR3 nucleotides read TGTGCCAGCAGCTTATCGTCAAATTCACCCCTCCACTTT.

This chain joins TRBV2 and TRBJ1-5; tentative D call: TRBD1 (6 bases). The length of the CDR3 is 15 residues. In germline, CDR1 is SNHLY, CDR2 FYNNEI. The V end was cut by 7 bases, the J end by 1 base, with 14 bases between. The CDR3 is CASIVQGGSNQPQHF. For the CDR3, the DNA is TGTGCCAGCATCGTACAGGGAGGGAGCAATCAGCCCCAGCATTTT.

This rearrangement joins TRBV29-1 to TRBJ1-3, with D tentatively TRBD1 (5 bases). CDR1 and CDR2 from the germline V gene are SQVTM and ANQGSEA. The CDR3 extends over 12 amino acids. V dropped 4 bases and J dropped 7 bases, with 11 bases sitting between them. The CDR3 spells CSVGRDGNTIYF. CDR3 nucleotide sequence: TGCAGCGTTGGTAGGGACGGGAACACCATATATTTT.

A remark on this clonotype: A single base separates this from a much larger clone, so it may be a read error. The V gene is TRBV10-1, the J gene TRBJ2-5; D is unresolved. The CDR3 runs to 16 residues. Germline-derived CDR1 and CDR2 are WNHNN and SYGVQD (reference sequence). The CDR3: CAGSDPREGNQETQYF. CDR3 nucleotides: TGCGCCGGCAGTGATCCCCGCGAAGGGAATCAAGAGACCCAGTACTTC.

V usage is TRBV10-3 and J usage is TRBJ2-3; D possibly corresponds to TRBD2 (6 bases). Germline lookup yields CDR1 ENHRY and CDR2 SYGVKD. V lost 3 bases, J lost 5 bases, and 12 bases lay in between. The CDR3 spans 14 residues. The DNA of the CDR3 is TGTGCCATCAGTGAAAGACTAGACCAAGATACGCAGTATTTT. Translated: CAISERLDQDTQYF.